This TCR beta chain was captured by sequencing in a study of T cell changes during pregnancy in multiple sclerosis (dated by TCRdb to the late 2010s). About the study as a whole: The study examined how the T cell repertoire changed over the course of pregnancy in women with multiple sclerosis.

The CDR1 and CDR2 encoded by the germline V gene are SQVTM and ANQGSEA. The CDR3 numbers 12 residues from cysteine through phenylalanine. Left in the record is the CDR3 DNA by itself, 36 bases read in frame from the first base. Trimming removed 6 bases from V and 5 bases from J, leaving 13 bases between the germline ends. Library generation was performed with the immunoSEQ multiplex PCR assay. The source is immuneACCESS, and TCRdb retained only in-frame sequences with V and J called. Part of the clones is not carried over; for the studies checked, unresolved V genes explain less than half of this, and the remainder is unexplained. The sample table shows about 92,000 clones, and 94% are seen once. The ten largest clonotypes hold 2% to 2.5% of the sample. As concerns this clone: The clone's antigen remains unknown. One base away there is no much larger clone; base qualities are not given.

The sequencing used peripheral blood, collected in the third trimester of pregnancy. This TCR was sampled from a female donor with multiple sclerosis, enrolled in a pregnancy study. Recombination linked TRBV29-1 to TRBJ1-2; there is no confident call for the D gene. The DNA sequence follows: TGCAGCGTCGCAACAGCACATTATGGCTACACCTTC. This gives the protein CSVATAHYGYTF.